This TCR beta chain comes out of a study of blood T cell repertoires in COVID-19. Study context: Researchers got acute and convalescent COVID-19 samples from the United States, Italy and Spain. Sources were T cells, B-cell-depleted T cells, or PBMCs; the material itself was cDNA or gDNA.

In the original analysis: By means of reference gene primer amplification, nucleated cell counts were estimated. Clones were sequenced by immunoSEQ multiplex PCR, and TCRdb holds only the in-frame ones, with some missing. V and J calls and clone size are those listed in that table; D and trimming were worked out from the DNA. The table includes 75,000 to 95,000 clones, roughly 72% detected once. The CDR3 extends over 15 amino acids. The V segment lost 2 bases and the J segment 4 bases; nucleotides outside the gene matches: 4. Germline-derived CDR1 and CDR2 are SNHLY and FYNNEI. The receptor's source is a woman aged 55-70 years in a cohort sampled during active or convalescent COVID-19. The V and J genes are TRBV2 and TRBJ2-1, with 8 bases fitting TRBD2. The sequenced sample consisted of peripheral blood. This chain's CDR3 is CASSEFAGGYNEQFF. The CDR3, as DNA: TGTGCCAGCAGTGAATTTGCGGGGGGATACAATGAGCAGTTCTTC. Using reference TRBV2 and TRBJ2-1 for the parts outside the CDR3, the full variable domain is EPEVTQTPSHQVTQMGQEVILRCVPISNHLYFYWYRQILGQKVEFLVSFYNNEISEKSEIFDDQFSVERPDGSNFTLKIRSTKLEDSAMYFCASSEFAGGYNEQFFGPGTRLTVL.